The TCR beta chain under discussion was sequenced for a study of blood T cell repertoires in COVID-19. Trimming removed 10 bases at V and 3 bases at J, with 22 bases between. This CDR3 is built from 15 residues. Germline loops: CDR1 MNHEY, CDR2 SVGAGI. Recruits, aged roughly 18 to 90 years, lived in 24 US areas. Participants' own reports of clinical history determined their cohort assignment. Original handling: Amplification with reference gene primers provided the estimates of nucleated cell counts. Sequencing used immunoSEQ multiplex PCR; TCRdb keeps in-frame clones, though not all of them. The DNA gave D and trimming, while V, J and clone size come from that table. This table has approximately 440,000 clones, 75% to 90% appearing once.

The chain has TRBV6-5 and TRBJ2-7; TRBD2 is a possible D gene (5 bases). The sample consisted of PBMCs or T cells enriched from blood (not recorded which). The receptor was isolated from a woman in her late teens or twenties who had recovered from COVID-19. The CDR3 region is CAIKPGSYTLYEQYF. CDR3 nucleotide sequence: TGTGCCATCAAGCCGGGATCATACACCCTCTACGAGCAGTACTTC.